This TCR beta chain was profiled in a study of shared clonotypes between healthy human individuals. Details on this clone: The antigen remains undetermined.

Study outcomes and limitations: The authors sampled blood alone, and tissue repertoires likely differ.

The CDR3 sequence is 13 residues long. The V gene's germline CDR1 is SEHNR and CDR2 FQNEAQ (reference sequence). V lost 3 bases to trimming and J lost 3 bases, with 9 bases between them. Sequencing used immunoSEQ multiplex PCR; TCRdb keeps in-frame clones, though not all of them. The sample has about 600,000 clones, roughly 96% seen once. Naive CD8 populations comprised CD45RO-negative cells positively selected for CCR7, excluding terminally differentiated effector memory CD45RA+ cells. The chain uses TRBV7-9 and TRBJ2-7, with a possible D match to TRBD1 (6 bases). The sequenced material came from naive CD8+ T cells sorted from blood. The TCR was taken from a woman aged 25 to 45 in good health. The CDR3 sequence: CASSFPDSYEQYF. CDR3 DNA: TGTGCCAGCAGCTTTCCGGACAGCTACGAGCAGTACTTC.